Below are 10 T cell receptor beta chains sequenced from a single sample in a study of technical replicates of blood from a handful of donors. The data were produced by immunoSEQ multiplex PCR, yet TCRdb's version contains in-frame clones alone and is incomplete. This table has about 84,000 clones, roughly 98% appearing once. The material sequenced was T cells isolated from PBMCs. The receptors were sampled from a human donor in good health.

For the CDR3, the DNA is TGCAGCGTTCAGAGGGGGCGAGACACCGGGGAGCTGTTTTTT. It encodes CSVQRGRDTGELFF. The chain is built from TRBV29-1 and TRBJ2-2, with 7 bases aligning to TRBD1. The germline V gene encodes CDR1 SQVTM and CDR2 ANQGSEA. The V gene end was trimmed by 5 bases and the J gene end by 3 bases; junction bases not matched to a gene: 6. The CDR3 is made up of 14 amino acids.

The chain couples TRBV9 to TRBJ2-7; D remains unclear. The germline V gene encodes CDR1 SGDLS and CDR2 YYNGEE. V lost 0 bases, J lost 4 bases, and 14 bases lay in between. This CDR3 is built from 15 residues. In DNA form, the CDR3 reads TGTGCCAGCAGCGTAGGTGGGCAGAGTATGTACGAGCAGTACTTC. Translation gives CASSVGGQSMYEQYF.

The V and J genes are TRBV9 and TRBJ2-1; a possible D gene is TRBD1 (7 bases). The V end was cut by 7 bases, the J end by 2 bases, with 10 bases between. Looked up from germline, CDR1 is SGDLS and CDR2 is YYNGEE. CDR3 length: 13 residues. CDR3 bases: TGTGCCAGCGGAGGGGGCCCCTACAATGAGCAGTTCTTC. Translating it yields CASGGGPYNEQFF.

On this clone itself: The junction departs from germline at one end; a sequencing error may be responsible. The chain's CDR3 is CASTYYTEQYF. The CDR3 DNA reads as TGTGCCAGCACTTACTACACCGAGCAGTACTTC. V is TRBV6-5 and J is TRBJ2-7, with D uncertain. The CDR3 totals 11 residues. Germline-derived CDR1 and CDR2 are MNHEY and SVGAGI.

This clone was seen once. The V call is TRBV7-2, the J call TRBJ2-7, with 9 nucleotides matching TRBD2. The germline V gene encodes CDR1 SGHTA and CDR2 FQGNSA. V trimming: 2 bases; J trimming: 3 bases; junction bases outside the gene matches: 14. CDR3 size: 18 residues. The CDR3 region is CASSLQPAGGPIGYEQYF. The CDR3, as DNA: TGTGCCAGCAGCTTACAGCCGGCGGGAGGGCCGATTGGCTACGAGCAGTACTTC.

The J gene is TRBJ1-5, the V gene TRBV2; D ambiguous. The CDR3 contains 13 residues. The germline CDR1 and CDR2 sequences are SNHLY and FYNNEI. Trimming took 6 bases from V and 0 from J, leaving 6 bases between them. The CDR3 sequence is CASSPFSNQPQHF. The CDR3 DNA is TGTGCCAGCAGCCCATTTAGCAATCAGCCCCAGCATTTT.

The rearrangement links TRBV11-3 to TRBJ1-1; no firm D call. This CDR3 spans 13 amino acids. V shed 9 bases and J shed 8 bases, with 19 bases lying between them. Germline V gene sequence: CDR1 SGHNT, CDR2 YENEEA. CDR3 bases: TGTGCCAGTACCGCCCCCGAGTTAACCGAAGCTTTCTTT. Translation: CASTAPELTEAFF. The full variable domain, in which reference TRBV11-3 and TRBJ1-1 provide the parts outside the CDR3, is EAGVVQSPRYKIIEKKQPVAFWCNPISGHNTLYWYLQNLGQGPELLIRYENEEAVDDSQLPKDRFSAERLKGVDSTLKIQPAELGDSAVYLCASTAPELTEAFFGQGTRLTVV.

The chain is built from TRBV6-1 and TRBJ1-4; no firm D call. Trimming took 7 bases from V and 8 from J, leaving 17 bases between them. This CDR3 has 14 amino acids. Germline lookup yields CDR1 MNHNS and CDR2 SASEGT. The CDR3 is CASTGGAVREKLFF. CDR3 nucleotides: TGTGCCAGCACTGGCGGCGCAGTTAGAGAAAAACTGTTTTTT.

This clone was observed once. The V gene is TRBV11-2, the J gene TRBJ2-1; 12 bases are a match to TRBD2. Germline V gene lookup returns CDR1 SGHAT and CDR2 FQNNGV. This CDR3 has 15 amino acids. Trimming at V came to 4 bases and at J to 6 bases, leaving 4 bases not matched to a gene. In DNA, the CDR3 is TGTGCCAGCAGCTCCGGACTAGCGGGACTCAATGAGCAGTTCTTC. It is translated as CASSSGLAGLNEQFF.

J is TRBJ1-2 and V is TRBV5-1; D perhaps matches TRBD1 (5 bases). The CDR3 is 13 residues long. CDR1 is SGHRS and CDR2 is YFSETQ in the germline V gene. V lost 4 bases and J 7 bases, leaving 14 bases between the germline ends. Here the CDR3 reads CASSPWGDVGYTF. As DNA, the CDR3 is TGCGCCAGCAGCCCATGGGGGGATGTTGGCTACACCTTC.